A single sample gave rise to the 20 T cell receptor beta chains below, sequenced in a study of blood T cell repertoires in COVID-19 (dated by TCRdb to the early 2020s). Library preparation used the immunoSEQ multiplex PCR assay. The clones in this table, taken by TCRdb from immuneACCESS, are in-frame only. Not every clone is retained; where verified, under half of the shortfall comes from an unresolved V gene, and the cause of the rest is unknown. This sample comprises 200,000 or so clones, roughly 80% of them detected only once. The top ten clonotypes cover more than 4.5% of the sample. Material for sequencing was PBMCs or T cells enriched from blood (not recorded which). The origin of the receptors is a woman aged 45 to 65 who had been exposed to COVID-19.

This chain uses TRBV18 with TRBJ1-2; a possible D gene is TRBD1 (6 bases). Germline CDR1 is KGHSH and CDR2 is LQKENI. This CDR3 is 15 amino acids long. Trimming stripped 0 bases from V and 7 bases from J, with 15 bases between. The CDR3: CASSPPVAGESGYTF. As DNA, the CDR3 is TGTGCCAGCTCACCACCTGTGGCAGGGGAAAGTGGCTACACCTTC.

This clone was found a few times. This chain uses TRBV7-9 with TRBJ1-2; 10 bases align to TRBD1. The germline V gene encodes CDR1 SEHNR and CDR2 FQNEAQ (reference sequence). This CDR3 comprises 17 residues. Losses at the gene ends were 5 bases for V and 6 bases for J; bases not matched to a gene: 15. The CDR3 sequence is CASSLSGWDRGRDGYTF. CDR3 in DNA: TGTGCCAGCAGCCTTAGCGGGTGGGACAGGGGTAGAGATGGCTACACCTTC.

J is TRBJ1-6 and V is TRBV24-1; D not resolved. V lost 8 bases, J lost 10 bases, and 11 bases lay in between. CDR3 length equals 12 residues. Germline CDR1 and CDR2: KGHDR and SFDVKD. The CDR3 spells CATTEEKSPLHF. DNA of the CDR3: TGTGCCACCACCGAGGAGAAGTCACCCCTCCACTTT.

This chain connects TRBV5-1 to TRBJ1-2; 8 nucleotides align to TRBD1. The CDR3 length is 15 residues. J was trimmed by 5 bases and V by 0 bases; bases with no gene match: 6. CDR1 and CDR2 from the germline V gene are SGHRS and YFSETQ. The CDR3 region is CASSLEDRAGYGYTF. The CDR3 DNA reads as TGCGCCAGCAGCTTGGAGGACAGGGCAGGGTATGGCTACACCTTC.

The chain couples TRBV5-4 to TRBJ1-2, with 7 bases matching TRBD1. Trimming took 0 bases from V and 5 from J; bases not matched to a gene: 1. This CDR3 comprises 13 residues. CDR1 is SGHNT, CDR2 YYREEE, per germline (reference sequence). The CDR3 nucleotides read TGTGCCAGCAGCTTGGGGACAGGTTATGGCTACACCTTC. Protein sequence: CASSLGTGYGYTF. Together with reference TRBV5-4 and TRBJ1-2, the CDR3 gives the full variable domain: ETGVTQSPTHLIKTRGQQVTLRCSSQSGHNTVSWYQQALGQGPQFIFQYYREEENGRGNFPPRFSGLQFPNYSSELNVNALELDDSALYLCASSLGTGYGYTFGSGTRLTVV.

J is TRBJ2-7 and V is TRBV30, with D possibly matching TRBD2 (5 bases). The CDR3 sequence is 12 residues long. Germline loops: CDR1 GTSNPN, CDR2 SVGIG (reference sequence). The germline V and J ends were trimmed by 8 bases and 2 bases, with 13 bases remaining between them. This CDR3 reads CAATRATYEQYF. CDR3 in DNA: TGTGCCGCAACTAGGGCAACCTACGAGCAGTACTTC.

V is TRBV5-1 and J is TRBJ2-1, with 13 bases fitting TRBD2. The CDR3 totals 17 residues. V trimming: 6 bases; J trimming: 0 bases; junction bases outside the gene matches: 6. In germline, CDR1 is SGHRS, CDR2 YFSETQ. The chain's CDR3 is CASTRTSGGSSYNEQFF. In DNA form, the CDR3 reads TGCGCCAGCACCCGGACTAGCGGGGGCTCCTCCTACAATGAGCAGTTCTTC. The full variable domain, with the rest looked up from reference TRBV5-1 and TRBJ2-1, is KAGVTQTPRYLIKTRGQQVTLSCSPISGHRSVSWYQQTPGQGLQFLFEYFSETQRNKGNFPGRFSGRQFSNSRSEMNVSTLELGDSALYLCASTRTSGGSSYNEQFFGPGTRLTVL.

This clone has a handful of counts. This chain links TRBV9 with TRBJ2-3; 8 nucleotides line up with TRBD2. CDR1 SGDLS and CDR2 YYNGEE come from the germline V gene. This CDR3 has 17 amino acids. Trimming removed 3 bases from V and 0 bases from J; junction bases left unmatched: 9. This CDR3 reads CASSAQAGGQSTDTQYF. In nucleotides, the CDR3 is TGTGCCAGCAGCGCACAGGCGGGGGGTCAGAGCACAGATACGCAGTATTTT.

J is TRBJ1-5 and V is TRBV2, with D tentatively TRBD1 (6 bases). Germline CDR1 SNHLY, CDR2 FYNNEI. The germline V and J ends were trimmed by 8 bases and 4 bases, with 15 bases remaining between them. The CDR3 extends over 14 amino acids. This CDR3 reads CASGGGTRNQPQHF. For the CDR3, the DNA is TGTGCCAGCGGGGGAGGGACAAGAAATCAGCCCCAGCATTTT.

The chain joins TRBV29-1 to TRBJ2-7; 8 bases align to TRBD1. CDR1 and CDR2 from the germline V gene are SQVTM and ANQGSEA. This CDR3 region has 14 residues. V was clipped by 5 bases and J by 3 bases; unmatched bases: 9. The CDR3 reads CSVWTGGQGYEQYF. The DNA for the CDR3 is TGCAGCGTTTGGACCGGCGGACAGGGCTACGAGCAGTACTTC.

The rearrangement uses TRBV27 and TRBJ1-1; a weak D match, TRBD1 (6 bases). Per the germline V gene, CDR1 is MNHEY and CDR2 is SMNVEV (reference sequence). Trimming left V 5 bases short and J 7 bases short, with 14 bases between. CDR3 length equals 13 residues. In DNA form, the CDR3 reads TGTGCCAGCAGTACCACCGACAGGAGTGAAGCTTTCTTT. This gives the protein CASSTTDRSEAFF.

In this sample, this clone turned up once. This chain's CDR3 is CASSMRDRTNTGELFF. Written as DNA, the CDR3 is TGTGCCAGTAGTATGAGGGACAGGACCAACACCGGGGAGCTGTTTTTT. V usage is TRBV19 and J usage is TRBJ2-2, with TRBD1 identical over 8 bases. V was pared by 3 bases and J by 2 bases, with 5 bases of the junction left unmatched. CDR1 is LNHDA, CDR2 SQIVND, per germline (reference sequence). This CDR3 region has 16 residues.

This clone was seen a handful of times. The chain couples TRBV2 to TRBJ1-2, with D possibly being TRBD1 (5 bases). The germline V and J ends were trimmed by 8 bases and 4 bases, with 11 bases remaining between them. CDR1 SNHLY and CDR2 FYNNEI come from the germline V gene. The CDR3 is made up of 12 amino acids. The CDR3 bases are TGTGCCAGCCGACAGCGTACCTATGGCTACACCTTC. It specifies CASRQRTYGYTF.

This clone showed up just once. The chain uses TRBV6-5 and TRBJ1-1; D gene uncertain. The CDR3 totals 11 residues. From germline, CDR1 is MNHEY and CDR2 SVGAGI. V gave up 6 bases and J gave up 5 bases, with 7 bases separating them. CDR3 sequence reads: CASRGRTEAFF. The CDR3 region has the DNA TGTGCCAGCAGAGGGAGGACTGAAGCTTTCTTT.

This chain joins TRBV5-1 and TRBJ2-1; maybe TRBD2 (5 bases). CDR1 is SGHRS, CDR2 YFSETQ, per germline. The CDR3 totals 16 residues. Trimming removed 0 bases at V and 0 bases at J, with 10 bases between. The DNA for the CDR3 is TGCGCCAGCAGCTTGGAGGAGGCGGTCTCCTACAATGAGCAGTTCTTC. Amino acid sequence: CASSLEEAVSYNEQFF.

The CDR3, as DNA: TGCGCCAGCAGCTTCGGAGCGAGGAACACTGAAGCTTTCTTT. This codes for CASSFGARNTEAFF. This chain uses TRBV5-1 with TRBJ1-1; D unclear. CDR1 and CDR2 (germline): SGHRS, YFSETQ. The CDR3 covers 14 residues. V lost 2 bases to trimming and J lost 1 base, with 9 bases between them.

The chain combines TRBV10-3 with TRBJ2-1, with D possibly TRBD2 on 5 matching bases. Germline V CDR1 and CDR2: ENHRY, SYGVKD. The CDR3 extends over 15 amino acids. V lost 4 bases and J lost 7, with 17 bases in between. This chain's CDR3 is CAISGLSERANEQFF. The CDR3 bases are TGTGCCATCAGTGGACTCTCTGAGAGGGCTAATGAGCAGTTCTTC.

The V gene is TRBV5-4, the J gene TRBJ2-5, with 9 bases matching TRBD2. CDR1 and CDR2 from the germline V gene are SGHNT and YYREEE (reference sequence). This CDR3 has 14 residues. Trimming took 4 bases from V and 5 from J; bases not matched to a gene: 6. The CDR3 sequence is CASSPRGGEETQYF. CDR3 nucleotide sequence: TGTGCCAGCAGCCCGCGGGGGGGCGAGGAGACCCAGTACTTC.

The chain recombines TRBV5-4 with TRBJ2-2; a possible D gene is TRBD1 (6 bases). V lost 4 bases and J lost 1, with 17 bases in between. Germline loops: CDR1 SGHNT, CDR2 YYREEE (reference sequence). The CDR3 extends over 17 amino acids. The DNA for the CDR3 is TGTGCCAGCAGCCCACAGGGAATTGAGTTGAACACCGGGGAGCTGTTTTTT. Its protein product is CASSPQGIELNTGELFF.

The chain carries TRBV27 and TRBJ1-6; 10 positions agree with TRBD1. This CDR3 has 17 residues. The ends lost 5 bases at V and 7 bases at J; junction bases unmatched: 11. CDR1 and CDR2 from the germline V gene are MNHEY and SMNVEV (reference sequence). The CDR3 coding sequence is TGTGCCAGCAGTAGGGGGGTTGGGGGACAGGGGAATTCACCCCTCCACTTT. It codes for CASSRGVGGQGNSPLHF.